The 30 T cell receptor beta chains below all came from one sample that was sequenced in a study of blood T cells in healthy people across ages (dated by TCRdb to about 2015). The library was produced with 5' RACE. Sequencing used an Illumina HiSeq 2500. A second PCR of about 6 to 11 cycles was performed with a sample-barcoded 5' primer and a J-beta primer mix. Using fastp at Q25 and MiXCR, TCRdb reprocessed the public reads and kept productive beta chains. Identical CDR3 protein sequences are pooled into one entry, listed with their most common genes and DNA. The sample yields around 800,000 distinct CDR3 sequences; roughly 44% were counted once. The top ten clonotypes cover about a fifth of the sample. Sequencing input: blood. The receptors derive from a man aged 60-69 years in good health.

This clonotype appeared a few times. CDR3 residues: CASSFVHLRETQYF. CDR3 DNA: TGCGCCAGCAGCTTTGTCCATCTCCGGGAGACCCAGTACTTC. The chain recombines TRBV5-1 with TRBJ2-5, with D unclear. The V and J ends lost 2 bases and 5 bases respectively, with 13 bases between them. Germline lookup yields CDR1 SGHRS and CDR2 YFSETQ. The CDR3 totals 14 residues.

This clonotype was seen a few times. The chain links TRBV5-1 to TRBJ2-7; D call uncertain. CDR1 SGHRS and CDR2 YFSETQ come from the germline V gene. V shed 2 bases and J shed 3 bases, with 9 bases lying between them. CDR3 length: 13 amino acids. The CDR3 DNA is TGCGCCAGCAGCTTTCTAGGGAACTACGAGCAGTACTTC. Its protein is CASSFLGNYEQYF. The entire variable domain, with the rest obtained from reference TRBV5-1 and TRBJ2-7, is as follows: KAGVTQTPRYLIKTRGQQVTLSCSPISGHRSVSWYQQTPGQGLQFLFEYFSETQRNKGNFPGRFSGRQFSNSRSEMNVSTLELGDSALYLCASSFLGNYEQYFGPGTRLTVT.

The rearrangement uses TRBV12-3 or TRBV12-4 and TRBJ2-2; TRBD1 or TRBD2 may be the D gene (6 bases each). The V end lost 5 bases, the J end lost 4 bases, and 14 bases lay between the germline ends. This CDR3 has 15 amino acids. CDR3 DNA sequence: TGTGCCAGCAGTGTACCCGGGGGCCCCACCGGGGAGCTGTTTTTT. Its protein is CASSVPGGPTGELFF.

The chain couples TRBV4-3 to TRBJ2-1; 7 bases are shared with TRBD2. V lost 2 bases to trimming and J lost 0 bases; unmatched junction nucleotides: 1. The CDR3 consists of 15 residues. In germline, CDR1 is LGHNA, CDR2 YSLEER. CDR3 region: CASSQTSDSYNEQFF. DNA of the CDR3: TGCGCCAGCAGCCAAACTAGCGACTCCTACAATGAGCAGTTCTTC.

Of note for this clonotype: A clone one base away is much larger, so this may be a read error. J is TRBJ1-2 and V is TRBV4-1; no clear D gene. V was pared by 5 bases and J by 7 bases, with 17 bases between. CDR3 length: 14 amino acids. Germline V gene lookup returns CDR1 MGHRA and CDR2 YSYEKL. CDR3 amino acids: CASSSVGRAGGYTF. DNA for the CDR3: TGCGCCAGCAGCTCCGTGGGCCGGGCTGGTGGCTACACCTTC.

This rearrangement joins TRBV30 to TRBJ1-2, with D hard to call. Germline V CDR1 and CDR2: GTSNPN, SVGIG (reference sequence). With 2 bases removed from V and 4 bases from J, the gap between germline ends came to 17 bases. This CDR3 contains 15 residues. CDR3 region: CAWSQKRPGSYGYTF. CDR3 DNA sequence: TGTGCCTGGAGTCAGAAAAGACCGGGTTCCTATGGCTACACCTTC.

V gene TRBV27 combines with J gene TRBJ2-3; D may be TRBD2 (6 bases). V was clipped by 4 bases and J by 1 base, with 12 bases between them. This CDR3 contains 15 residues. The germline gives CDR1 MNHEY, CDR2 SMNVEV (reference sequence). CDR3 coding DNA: TGTGCCAGCAGTTCTGGAGGGTGGGGCACAGATACGCAGTATTTT. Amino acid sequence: CASSSGGWGTDTQYF.

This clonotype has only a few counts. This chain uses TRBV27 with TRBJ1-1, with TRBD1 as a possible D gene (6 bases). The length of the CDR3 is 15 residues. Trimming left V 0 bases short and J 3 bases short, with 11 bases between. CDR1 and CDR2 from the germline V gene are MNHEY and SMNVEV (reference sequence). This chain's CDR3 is CASSLSWGADTEAFF. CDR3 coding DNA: TGTGCCAGCAGTTTATCTTGGGGGGCTGACACTGAAGCTTTCTTT.

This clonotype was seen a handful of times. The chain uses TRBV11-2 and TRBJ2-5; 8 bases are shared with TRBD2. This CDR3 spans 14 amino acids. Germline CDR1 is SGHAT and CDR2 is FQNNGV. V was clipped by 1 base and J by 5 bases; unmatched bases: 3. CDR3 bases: TGTGCCAGCAGCTTAGGCGGGGGGTTGGAGACCCAGTACTTC. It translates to CASSLGGGLETQYF.

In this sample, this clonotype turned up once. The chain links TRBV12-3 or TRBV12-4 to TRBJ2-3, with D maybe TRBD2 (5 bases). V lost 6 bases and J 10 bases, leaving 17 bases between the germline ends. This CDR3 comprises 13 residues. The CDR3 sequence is CASSGEGTDAQYF. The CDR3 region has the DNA TGTGCCAGCAGCGGCGAGGGCACGGATGCGCAGTATTTT.

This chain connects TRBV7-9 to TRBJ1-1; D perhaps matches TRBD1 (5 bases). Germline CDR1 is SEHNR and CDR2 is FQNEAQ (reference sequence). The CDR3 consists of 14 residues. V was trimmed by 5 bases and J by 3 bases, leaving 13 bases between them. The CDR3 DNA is TGTGCCAGCAGCCCCCTGTTGGGGGACACTGAAGCTTTCTTT. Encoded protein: CASSPLLGDTEAFF. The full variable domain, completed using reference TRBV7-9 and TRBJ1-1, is DTGVSQNPRHKITKRGQNVTFRCDPISEHNRLYWYRQTLGQGPEFLTYFQNEAQLEKSRLLSDRFSAERPKGSFSTLEIQRTEQGDSAMYLCASSPLLGDTEAFFGQGTRLTVV.

Written as DNA, the CDR3 is TGTGCCAGCAGCCCCCACGAGACAGATACGCAGTATTTT. Protein product: CASSPHETDTQYF. The genes are TRBV9 and TRBJ2-3, with D unresolved. The germline CDR1 and CDR2 sequences are SGDLS and YYNGEE. V was clipped by 4 bases and J by 3 bases, with 9 bases between them. The CDR3 consists of 13 residues.

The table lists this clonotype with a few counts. CDR3 loop: CASSLDSWNTEAFF. CDR3 in DNA: TGTGCCAGCAGCTTAGACAGCTGGAACACTGAAGCTTTCTTT. The chain links TRBV7-3 to TRBJ1-1, with a tentative D call TRBD1 (5 bases). Trimming stripped 2 bases from V and 1 base from J, with 8 bases between. Germline assignment: CDR1 SGHTA and CDR2 FQGTGA. The CDR3 runs to 14 residues.

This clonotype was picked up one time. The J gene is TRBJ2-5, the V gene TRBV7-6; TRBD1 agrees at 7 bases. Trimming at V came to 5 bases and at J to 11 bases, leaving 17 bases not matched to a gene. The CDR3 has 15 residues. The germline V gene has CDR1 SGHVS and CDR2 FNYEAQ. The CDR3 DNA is TGTGCCAGCAGCGAGGGGACAGCACCTACAGCGGAGCAGTACTTC. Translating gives CASSEGTAPTAEQYF.

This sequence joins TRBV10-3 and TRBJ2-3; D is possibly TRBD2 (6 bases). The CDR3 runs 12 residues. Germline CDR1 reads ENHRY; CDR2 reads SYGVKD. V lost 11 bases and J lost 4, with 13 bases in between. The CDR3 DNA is TGTGCCGCCCGGACTATCTCAGATACGCAGTATTTT. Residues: CAARTISDTQYF.

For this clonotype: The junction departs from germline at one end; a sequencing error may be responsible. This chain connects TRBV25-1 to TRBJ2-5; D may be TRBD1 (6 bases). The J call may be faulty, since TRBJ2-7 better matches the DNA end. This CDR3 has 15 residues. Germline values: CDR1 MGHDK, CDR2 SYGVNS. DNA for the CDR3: TGTGTCAGCAGTCCCCACAGGGATTTCTCCTACGAGCAGTACTTC. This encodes CVSSPHRDFSYEQYF.

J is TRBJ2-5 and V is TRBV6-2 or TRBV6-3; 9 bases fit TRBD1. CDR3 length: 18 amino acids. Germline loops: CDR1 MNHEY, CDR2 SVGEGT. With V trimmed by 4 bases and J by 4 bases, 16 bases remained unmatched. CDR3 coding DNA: TGTGCCAGCAGTTTTTGGTCAACAGGACAGGGGAGAGGAGAGACCCAGTACTTC. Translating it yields CASSFWSTGQGRGETQYF.

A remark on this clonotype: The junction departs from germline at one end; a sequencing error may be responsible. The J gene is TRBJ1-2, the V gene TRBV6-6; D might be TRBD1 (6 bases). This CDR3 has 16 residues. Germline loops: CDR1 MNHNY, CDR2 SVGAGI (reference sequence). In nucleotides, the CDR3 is TGTGCCAGTAGTTACAAAGGCGGGGGCGCCGGCGGTGGCTACACCTTC. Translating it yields CASSYKGGGAGGGYTF.

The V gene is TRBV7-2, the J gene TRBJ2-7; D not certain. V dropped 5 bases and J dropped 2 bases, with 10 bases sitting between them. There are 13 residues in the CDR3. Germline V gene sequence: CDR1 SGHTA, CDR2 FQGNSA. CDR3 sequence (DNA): TGTGCCAGCAGCCCCGCCCAGGCCTACGAGCAGTACTTC. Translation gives CASSPAQAYEQYF.

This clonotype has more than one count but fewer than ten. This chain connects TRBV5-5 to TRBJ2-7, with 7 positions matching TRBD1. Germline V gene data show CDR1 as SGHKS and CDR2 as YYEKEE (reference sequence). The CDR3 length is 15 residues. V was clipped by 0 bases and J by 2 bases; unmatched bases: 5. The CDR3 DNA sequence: TGTGCCAGCAGCTTGGCATGGCAGGGGGCCTACGAGCAGTACTTC. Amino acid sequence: CASSLAWQGAYEQYF.

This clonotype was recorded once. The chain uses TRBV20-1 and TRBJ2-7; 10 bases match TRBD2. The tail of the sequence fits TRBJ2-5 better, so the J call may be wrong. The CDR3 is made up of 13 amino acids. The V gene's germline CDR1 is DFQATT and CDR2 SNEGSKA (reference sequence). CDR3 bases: TGCAGTGCTAGACGATCTAGCGGGGGGACCCAGTACTTC. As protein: CSARRSSGGTQYF.

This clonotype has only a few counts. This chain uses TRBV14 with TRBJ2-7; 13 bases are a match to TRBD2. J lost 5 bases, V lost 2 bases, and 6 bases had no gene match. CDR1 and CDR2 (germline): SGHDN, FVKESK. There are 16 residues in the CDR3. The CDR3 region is CASSQLGTSGVNEQYF. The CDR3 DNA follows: TGTGCCAGCAGCCAACTGGGGACTAGCGGGGTGAACGAGCAGTACTTC.

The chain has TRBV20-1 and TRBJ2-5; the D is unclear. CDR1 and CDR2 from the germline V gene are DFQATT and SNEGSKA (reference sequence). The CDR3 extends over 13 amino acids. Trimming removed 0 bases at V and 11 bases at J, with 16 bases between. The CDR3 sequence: CSAREPRLKEQYF. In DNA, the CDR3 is TGCAGTGCTAGAGAACCCAGATTGAAGGAGCAGTACTTC.

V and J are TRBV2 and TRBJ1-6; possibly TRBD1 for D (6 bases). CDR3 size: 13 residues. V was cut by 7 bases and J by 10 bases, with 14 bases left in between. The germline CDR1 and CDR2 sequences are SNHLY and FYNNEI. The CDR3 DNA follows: TGTGCCAGCAACAGGACAGAACGGTCACCCCTCCACTTT. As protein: CASNRTERSPLHF.

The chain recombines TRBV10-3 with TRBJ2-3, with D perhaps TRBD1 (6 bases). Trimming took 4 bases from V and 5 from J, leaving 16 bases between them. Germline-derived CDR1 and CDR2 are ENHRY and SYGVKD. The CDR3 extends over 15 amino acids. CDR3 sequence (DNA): TGTGCCATCAGTGGACTATCAGGGGAAGGAGATACGCAGTATTTT. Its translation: CAISGLSGEGDTQYF.

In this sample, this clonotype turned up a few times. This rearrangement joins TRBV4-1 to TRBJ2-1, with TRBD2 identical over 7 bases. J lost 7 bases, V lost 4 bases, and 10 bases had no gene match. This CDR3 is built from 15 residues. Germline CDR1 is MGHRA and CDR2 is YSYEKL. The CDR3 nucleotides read TGCGCCAGCAGCCCGGGGGACCCGCGGGGGAATGAGCAGTTCTTC. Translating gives CASSPGDPRGNEQFF.

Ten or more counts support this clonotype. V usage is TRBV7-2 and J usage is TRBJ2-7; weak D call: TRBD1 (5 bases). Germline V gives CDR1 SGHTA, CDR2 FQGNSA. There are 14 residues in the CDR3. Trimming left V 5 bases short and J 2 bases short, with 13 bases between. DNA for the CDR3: TGTGCCAGCAGCCCAGGGAACGGACCCTACGAGCAGTACTTC. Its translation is CASSPGNGPYEQYF.

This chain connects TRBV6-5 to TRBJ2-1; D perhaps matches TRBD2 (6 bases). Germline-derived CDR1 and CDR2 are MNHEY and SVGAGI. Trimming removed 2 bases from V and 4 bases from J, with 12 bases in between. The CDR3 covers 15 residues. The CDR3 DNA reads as TGTGCCAGCAGTTACATGGCGGGGATGTACAATGAGCAGTTCTTC. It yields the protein CASSYMAGMYNEQFF.

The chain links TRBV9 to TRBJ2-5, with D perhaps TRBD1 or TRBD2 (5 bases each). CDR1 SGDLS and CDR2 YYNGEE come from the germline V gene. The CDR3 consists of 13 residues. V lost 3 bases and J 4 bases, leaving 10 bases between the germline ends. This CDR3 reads CASSALGAETQYF. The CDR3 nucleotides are TGTGCCAGCAGCGCTCTCGGGGCAGAGACCCAGTACTTC.

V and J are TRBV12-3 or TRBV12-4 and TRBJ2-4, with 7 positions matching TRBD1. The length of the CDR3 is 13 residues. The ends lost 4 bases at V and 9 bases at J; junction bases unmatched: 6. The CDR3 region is CASSSQTGFIQYF. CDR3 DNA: TGTGCCAGCAGTTCACAGACAGGGTTCATTCAGTACTTC.